Presented here are 22 T cell receptor beta chains from one specimen sequenced in a study of CD8 T cells in Susac syndrome. An input of about 0.45 to 1 ug of RNA was subjected to reverse transcription using random hexamers. TCRdb re-called the immunoSEQ multiplex PCR reads with MiXCR, one entry per CDR3 protein. The sample records approximately 200,000 distinct CDR3 sequences, roughly 96% being singletons. Sequenced input: CD4+ T cells from PBMCs. These receptor sequences come from a human donor with multiple sclerosis.

This CDR3 reads CAWSGGSQPQHF. The CDR3 coding sequence is TGTGCCTGGAGCGGGGGGAGTCAGCCCCAGCATTTT. This sequence joins TRBV30 and TRBJ1-5; perhaps TRBD1 as D (5 bases). The CDR3 consists of 12 residues. V shed 3 bases and J shed 6 bases, with 9 bases lying between them. Germline V gives CDR1 GTSNPN, CDR2 SVGIG (reference sequence).

The chain recombines TRBV20-1 with TRBJ2-1; perhaps TRBD2 as D (5 bases). CDR1 is DFQATT, CDR2 SNEGSKA, per germline (reference sequence). Trimming removed 5 bases from V and 1 base from J, with 9 bases in between. This CDR3 spans 13 amino acids. This CDR3 reads CSALRGSYNEQFF. In DNA, the CDR3 is TGCAGTGCTCTTAGAGGGTCCTACAATGAGCAGTTCTTC.

The rearrangement uses TRBV12-3 or TRBV12-4 and TRBJ1-2, with 10 nucleotides matching TRBD1. V shed 6 bases and J 1 base; nucleotides not matched to a gene: 2. There are 14 residues in the CDR3. CDR3 loop: CASSGQGVNYGYTF. CDR3 nucleotides: TGTGCCAGCAGCGGACAGGGGGTTAACTATGGCTACACCTTC.

V gene TRBV9 combines with J gene TRBJ1-2; 7 nucleotides match TRBD1. V lost 4 bases, J lost 2 bases, and 11 bases stayed unmatched. The CDR3 length is 16 residues. Germline CDR1 and CDR2: SGDLS and YYNGEE. CDR3 amino acids: CASSLPKGRGNYGYTF. CDR3 coding DNA: TGTGCCAGCAGCCTCCCGAAGGGCAGGGGGAACTATGGCTACACCTTC.

The V and J genes are TRBV3-1 and TRBJ2-7; possibly TRBD1 for D (5 bases). This CDR3 is built from 14 residues. V was pared by 5 bases and J by 0 bases, with 11 bases between. Germline lookup yields CDR1 LGHDT and CDR2 YNNKEL (reference sequence). CDR3 sequence reads: CASSRSTVSYEQYF. In DNA, the CDR3 is TGTGCCAGCAGCAGATCGACAGTCTCCTACGAGCAGTACTTC.

The rearrangement uses TRBV12-3 or TRBV12-4 and TRBJ1-2; 7 nucleotides agree with TRBD1. V shed 6 bases, J shed 7 bases, and the junction held 8 bases outside the gene matches. The CDR3 contains 13 residues. The CDR3 protein is CASSYDRDGGYTF. The DNA of the CDR3 is TGTGCCAGCAGCTACGACAGGGACGGTGGCTACACCTTC.

The chain is built from TRBV3-1 and TRBJ2-1; D uncertain. The CDR3 spans 11 residues. V was cut by 2 bases and J by 12 bases, with 8 bases left in between. CDR1 is LGHDT and CDR2 is YNNKEL in the germline V gene (reference sequence). The DNA for the CDR3 is TGTGCCAGCAGCCAAAATGAAGTGCAGTTCTTC. Translation: CASSQNEVQFF.

This sequence joins TRBV7-8 and TRBJ1-5; D not certain. CDR3 length: 13 amino acids. V dropped 3 bases and J dropped 1 base, with 4 bases sitting between them. Germline V gives CDR1 SGHVS, CDR2 FQNEAQ. CDR3 sequence: CASSLQSNQPQHF. DNA for the CDR3: TGTGCCAGCAGCTTGCAGAGCAATCAGCCCCAGCATTTT.

The rearrangement links TRBV29-1 to TRBJ2-1; tentatively, D is TRBD2 (6 bases). Germline loops: CDR1 SQVTM, CDR2 ANQGSEA. Trimming removed 1 base from V and 8 bases from J, with 12 bases in between. The CDR3 runs to 13 residues. The CDR3: CSVEVGKRDEQFF. The CDR3, as DNA: TGCAGCGTTGAAGTAGGGAAGCGGGATGAGCAGTTCTTC.

This chain uses TRBV18 with TRBJ2-3; D unresolved. Germline lookup yields CDR1 KGHSH and CDR2 LQKENI. The CDR3 consists of 15 residues. Trimming cost V 6 bases and J 1 base, with 14 bases left between them. The CDR3 nucleotides are TGTGCCAGCTCCCCTTCCGGCGGTCGCACAGATACGCAGTATTTT. The encoded protein is CASSPSGGRTDTQYF. Full variable domain (rest looked up from reference TRBV18 and TRBJ2-3): NAGVMQNPRHLVRRRGQEARLRCSPMKGHSHVYWYRQLPEEGLKFMVYLQKENIIDESGMPKERFSAEFPKEGPSILRIQQVVRGDSAAYFCASSPSGGRTDTQYFGPGTRLTVL.

The rearrangement links TRBV12-5 to TRBJ1-5; a weak D match, TRBD1 (5 bases). The germline CDR1 and CDR2 sequences are LGHNT and FRNRAP. V was cut by 2 bases and J by 7 bases, with 9 bases left in between. The CDR3 is made up of 13 amino acids. As DNA, the CDR3 is TGTGCTAGTGGTTTGACCGAGGGGCAGCCCCAGCATTTT. It translates to CASGLTEGQPQHF.

V usage is TRBV29-1 and J usage is TRBJ1-2, with D perhaps TRBD1 (6 bases). V was trimmed by 1 base and J by 4 bases, leaving 13 bases between them. The CDR3 extends over 14 amino acids. CDR1 is SQVTM, CDR2 ANQGSEA, per germline. This CDR3 is CSVEGRGRGYGYTF. The CDR3, as DNA: TGCAGCGTTGAAGGAAGAGGCAGGGGCTATGGCTACACCTTC.

Only one count was recorded for this clonotype. The chain combines TRBV30 with TRBJ1-1, with 10 bases identical to TRBD1. With 2 bases clipped from V and 12 bases from J, the junction kept 12 bases outside the gene matches. Per germline, CDR1 GTSNPN and CDR2 SVGIG (reference sequence). This CDR3 region has 14 residues. CDR3 bases: TGTGCCTGGAGTAGATATACCGGGACAGGGGTTACTTTCTTT. This encodes CAWSRYTGTGVTFF.

The chain is built from TRBV3-1 and TRBJ2-7; D may be TRBD2 (6 bases). Germline-derived CDR1 and CDR2 are LGHDT and YNNKEL (reference sequence). The CDR3 sequence is 14 residues long. V shed 3 bases and J shed 0 bases, with 9 bases lying between them. The CDR3: CASSHQGGSYEQYF. The CDR3 coding sequence is TGTGCCAGCAGCCACCAGGGAGGCTCCTACGAGCAGTACTTC.

This rearrangement joins TRBV30 to TRBJ2-5, with D perhaps matching TRBD1 or TRBD2 (5 bases each). Trimming took 4 bases from V and 0 from J, leaving 15 bases between them. Germline V gives CDR1 GTSNPN, CDR2 SVGIG (reference sequence). The length of the CDR3 is 15 residues. The CDR3: CAWIPGTANQETQYF. The CDR3 region has the DNA TGTGCCTGGATCCCCGGGACCGCGAACCAAGAGACCCAGTACTTC.

V and J are TRBV11-2 and TRBJ2-5; D is undetermined. Deletions cut 4 bases from V and 5 bases from J, with 5 bases between. Germline V lookup: CDR1 SGHAT, CDR2 FQNNGV. The CDR3 is 11 residues long. The DNA of the CDR3 is TGTGCCAGCAGCTGGCTGGAGACCCAGTACTTC. This codes for CASSWLETQYF. The full variable domain, rest sourced from reference TRBV11-2 and TRBJ2-5, is EAGVAQSPRYKIIEKRQSVAFWCNPISGHATLYWYQQILGQGPKLLIQFQNNGVVDDSQLPKDRFSAERLKGVDSTLKIQPAKLEDSAVYLCASSWLETQYFGPGTRLLVL.

The V call is TRBV15, the J call TRBJ2-3, with 7 bases aligning to TRBD1. This CDR3 is 15 amino acids long. J was trimmed by 0 bases and V by 2 bases; bases with no gene match: 2. Germline values: CDR1 LNHNV, CDR2 YYDKDF (reference sequence). In DNA, the CDR3 is TGTGCCACCAGCAGAACAGGGGAGAGCACAGATACGCAGTATTTT. Translation gives CATSRTGESTDTQYF.

The chain employs TRBV18 and TRBJ2-7; D is uncertain. Trimming cost V 2 bases and J 2 bases, with 10 bases left between them. CDR3 length: 14 residues. CDR1 KGHSH and CDR2 LQKENI come from the germline V gene. DNA of the CDR3: TGTGCCAGCTCACCAGGCAGTAGGACCTACGAGCAGTACTTC. Residues: CASSPGSRTYEQYF.

The chain has TRBV7-9 and TRBJ2-3, with D perhaps TRBD1 (5 bases). This CDR3 is built from 13 residues. The V and J ends lost 6 bases and 3 bases respectively, with 10 bases between them. From germline, CDR1 is SEHNR and CDR2 FQNEAQ (reference sequence). The CDR3 nucleotides are TGTGCCAGCAGTCAGGGTCAGACAGATACGCAGTATTTT. As protein: CASSQGQTDTQYF.

The rearrangement joins TRBV4-2 to TRBJ1-4; D gene uncertain. In germline, CDR1 is LGHNA, CDR2 YNFKEQ. The V gene lost 1 base and the J gene lost 14 bases, with 14 bases spanning the gap. This CDR3 contains 13 residues. The CDR3 bases are TGTGCCAGCAGCCAAGTGGACGCGGTCATTCTGTTTTTT. Protein: CASSQVDAVILFF.

The chain joins TRBV24-1 to TRBJ2-3; the D is unclear. The length of the CDR3 is 14 residues. Germline CDR1 is KGHDR and CDR2 is SFDVKD. V lost 4 bases, J lost 1 base, and 8 bases lay in between. Written as DNA, the CDR3 is TGTGCCACCAGTGAGTCGGACGGCACAGATACGCAGTATTTT. Its translation: CATSESDGTDTQYF.

The rearrangement links TRBV5-1 to TRBJ1-5, with unresolved D. Per germline, CDR1 SGHRS and CDR2 YFSETQ. The CDR3 sequence is 14 residues long. V was cut by 4 bases and J by 5 bases, with 13 bases left in between. The CDR3 region has the DNA TGCGCCAGCAGCCCTAAGCCCCGCGATCAGCCCCAGCATTTT. Translating gives CASSPKPRDQPQHF.